This T cell receptor (beta chain) emerged from a study of T cells after yellow fever vaccination. As for the study in general: Preparation of fractions with low cell numbers was performed using SMART-Seq v4 Ultra Low Input. The study's findings and limits: The secondary response showed a weaker magnitude and a faster peak, day 5 versus 15. Abundant bulk-population clonotypes could contaminate the FACS-sorted repertoires.

By 5'RACE template switching, TCR cDNA was produced, with a universal primer site and UMIs added in the process. Each CDR3 protein gets one entry after TCRdb re-called the 5' RACE reads with MiXCR. The sample comprises a few hundred thousand distinct CDR3 sequences, roughly 6.1% of which are singletons, and approximately 15% rests with the top ten. Germline CDR1 is MGHDK and CDR2 is SYGVNS. V shed 2 bases, J shed 3 bases, and the junction held 15 bases outside the gene matches. The CDR3 length is 18 residues. Concerning this clonotype: Its antigen is unidentified.

The receptor was derived from a man aged 30-40 years who received the YFV17D yellow fever vaccine. This rearrangement joins TRBV25-1 to TRBJ2-7; 8 nucleotides line up with TRBD2. The sequences come from PBMCs, collected 5 days after the yellow fever booster vaccination. The CDR3 DNA follows: TGTGCCAGCAGTGAAAGCGGGGCCGGCGGGGGGAGAAGCTACGAGCAGTACTTC. Its translation: CASSESGAGGGRSYEQYF.